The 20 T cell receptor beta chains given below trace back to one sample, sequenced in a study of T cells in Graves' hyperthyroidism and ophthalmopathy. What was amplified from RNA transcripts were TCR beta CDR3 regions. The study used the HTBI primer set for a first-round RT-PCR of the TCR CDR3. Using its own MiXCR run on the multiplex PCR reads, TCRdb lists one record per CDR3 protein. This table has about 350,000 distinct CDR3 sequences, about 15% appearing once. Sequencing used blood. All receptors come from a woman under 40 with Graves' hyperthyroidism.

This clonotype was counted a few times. CDR3 region: CASSPTGELGETQYF. Here the CDR3 DNA reads TGTGCCAGCTCCCCTACAGGGGAGTTAGGGGAGACCCAGTACTTC. This chain uses TRBV28 with TRBJ2-5; 7 bases fit TRBD1. CDR1 is MDHEN and CDR2 is SYDVKM in the germline V gene. This CDR3 is 15 amino acids long. J was trimmed by 5 bases and V by 8 bases; bases with no gene match: 14.

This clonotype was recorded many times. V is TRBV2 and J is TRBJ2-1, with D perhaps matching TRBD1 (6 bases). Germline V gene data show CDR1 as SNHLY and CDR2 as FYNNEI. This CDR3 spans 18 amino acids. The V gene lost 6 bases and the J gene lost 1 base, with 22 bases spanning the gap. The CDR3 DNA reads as TGTGCCAGCAGCCCAGACAGGTATCCTGTTAGGTCCTACAATGAGCAGTTCTTC. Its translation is CASSPDRYPVRSYNEQFF.

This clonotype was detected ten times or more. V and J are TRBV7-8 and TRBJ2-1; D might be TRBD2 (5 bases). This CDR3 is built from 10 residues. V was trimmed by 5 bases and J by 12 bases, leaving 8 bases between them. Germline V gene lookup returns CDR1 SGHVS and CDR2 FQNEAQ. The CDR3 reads CASSQRVQFF. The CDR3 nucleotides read TGTGCCAGCAGCCAGAGGGTGCAGTTCTTC.

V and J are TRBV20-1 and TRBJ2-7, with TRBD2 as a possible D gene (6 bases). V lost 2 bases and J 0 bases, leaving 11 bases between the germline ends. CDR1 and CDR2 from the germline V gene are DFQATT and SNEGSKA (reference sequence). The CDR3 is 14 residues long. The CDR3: CSARRDSSSYEQYF. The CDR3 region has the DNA TGCAGTGCTAGACGGGACTCCTCCTCCTACGAGCAGTACTTC.

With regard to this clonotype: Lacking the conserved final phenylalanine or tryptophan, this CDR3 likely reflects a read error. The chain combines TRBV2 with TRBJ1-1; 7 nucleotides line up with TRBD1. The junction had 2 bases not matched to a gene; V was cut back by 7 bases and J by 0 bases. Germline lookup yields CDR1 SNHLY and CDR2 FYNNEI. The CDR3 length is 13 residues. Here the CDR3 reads CASKGAVNTEAFL. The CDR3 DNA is TGTGCCAGCAAGGGGGCAGTGAACACTGAAGCTTTCCTT.

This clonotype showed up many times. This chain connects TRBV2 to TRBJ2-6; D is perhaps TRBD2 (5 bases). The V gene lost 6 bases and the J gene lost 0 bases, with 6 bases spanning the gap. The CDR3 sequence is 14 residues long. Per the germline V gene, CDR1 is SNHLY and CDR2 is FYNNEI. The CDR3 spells CASSGISGANVLTF. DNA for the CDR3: TGTGCCAGCAGCGGGATCTCTGGGGCCAACGTCCTGACTTTC.

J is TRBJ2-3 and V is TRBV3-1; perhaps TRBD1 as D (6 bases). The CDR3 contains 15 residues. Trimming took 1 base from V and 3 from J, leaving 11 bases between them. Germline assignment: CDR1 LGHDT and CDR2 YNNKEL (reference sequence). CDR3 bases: TGTGCCAGCAGCCAAGGACGCAGGGGTACAGATACGCAGTATTTT. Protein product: CASSQGRRGTDTQYF.

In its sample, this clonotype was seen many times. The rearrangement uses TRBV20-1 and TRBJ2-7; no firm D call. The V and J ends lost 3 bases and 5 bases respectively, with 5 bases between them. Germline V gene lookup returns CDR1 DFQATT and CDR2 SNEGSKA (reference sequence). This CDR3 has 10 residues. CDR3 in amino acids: CSASVDEQYF. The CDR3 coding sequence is TGCAGTGCTAGTGTTGACGAGCAGTACTTC.

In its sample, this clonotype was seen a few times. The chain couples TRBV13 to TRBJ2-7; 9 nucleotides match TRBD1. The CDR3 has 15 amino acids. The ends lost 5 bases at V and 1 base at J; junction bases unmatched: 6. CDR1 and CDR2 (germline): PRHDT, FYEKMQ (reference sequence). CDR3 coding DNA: TGTGCCAGCAGCACCGCGGGGACAGGGTCCTACGAGCAGTACTTC. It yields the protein CASSTAGTGSYEQYF.

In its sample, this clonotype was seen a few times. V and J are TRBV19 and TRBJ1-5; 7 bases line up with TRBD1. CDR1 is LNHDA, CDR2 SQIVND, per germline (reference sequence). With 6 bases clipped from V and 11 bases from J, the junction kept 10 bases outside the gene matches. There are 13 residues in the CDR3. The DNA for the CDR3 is TGTGCCAGTAGAGACAGGGCCGGGAGGGCCCAGCATTTT. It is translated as CASRDRAGRAQHF.

CDR3 DNA: TGTGCCAGCAGTTGGGGGACATCCGAGCAGTACTTC. Its protein is CASSWGTSEQYF. The rearrangement uses TRBV12-3 or TRBV12-4 and TRBJ2-7; possibly TRBD1 for D (6 bases). V was trimmed by 4 bases and J by 6 bases, leaving 10 bases between them. The CDR3 totals 12 residues.

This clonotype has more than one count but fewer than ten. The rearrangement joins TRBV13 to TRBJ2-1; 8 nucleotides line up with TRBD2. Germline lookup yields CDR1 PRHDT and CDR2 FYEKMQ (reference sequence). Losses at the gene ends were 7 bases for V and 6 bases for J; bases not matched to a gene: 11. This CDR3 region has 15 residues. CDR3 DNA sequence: TGTGCCAGCATCCGAGCGGGAGATACGGCCAATGAGCAGTTCTTC. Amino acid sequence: CASIRAGDTANEQFF.

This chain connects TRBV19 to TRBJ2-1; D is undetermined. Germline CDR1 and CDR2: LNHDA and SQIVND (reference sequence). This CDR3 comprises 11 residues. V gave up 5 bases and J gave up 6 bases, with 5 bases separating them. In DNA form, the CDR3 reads TGTGCCAGTAGTGCCATCAATGAGCAGTTCTTC. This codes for CASSAINEQFF.

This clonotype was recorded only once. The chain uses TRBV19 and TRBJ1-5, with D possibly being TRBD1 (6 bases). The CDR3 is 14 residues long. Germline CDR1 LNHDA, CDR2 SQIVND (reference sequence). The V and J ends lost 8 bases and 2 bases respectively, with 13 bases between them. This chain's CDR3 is CASGVGGGNQPQHF. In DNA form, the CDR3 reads TGTGCCAGTGGAGTAGGGGGGGGCAATCAGCCCCAGCATTTT.

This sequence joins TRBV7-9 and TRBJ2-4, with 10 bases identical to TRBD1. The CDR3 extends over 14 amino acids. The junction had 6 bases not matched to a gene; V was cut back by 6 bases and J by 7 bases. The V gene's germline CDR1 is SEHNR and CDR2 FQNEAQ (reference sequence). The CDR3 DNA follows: TGTGCCAGCAGTCCCGGGACAGGGGAGAACATTCAGTACTTC. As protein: CASSPGTGENIQYF.

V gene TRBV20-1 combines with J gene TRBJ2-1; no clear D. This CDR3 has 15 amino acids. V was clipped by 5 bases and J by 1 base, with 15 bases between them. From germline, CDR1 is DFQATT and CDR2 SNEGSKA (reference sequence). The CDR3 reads CSASPKVLSYNEQFF. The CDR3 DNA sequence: TGCAGTGCTTCGCCTAAGGTTCTTTCCTACAATGAGCAGTTCTTC.

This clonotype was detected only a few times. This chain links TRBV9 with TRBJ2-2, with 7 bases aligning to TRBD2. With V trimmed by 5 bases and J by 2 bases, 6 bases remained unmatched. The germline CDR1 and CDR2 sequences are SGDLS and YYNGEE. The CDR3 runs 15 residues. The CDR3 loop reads CASRSGLTNTGELFF. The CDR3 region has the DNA TGTGCCAGCAGGTCGGGACTAACCAACACCGGGGAGCTGTTTTTT. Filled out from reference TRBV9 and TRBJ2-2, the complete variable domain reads DSGVTQTPKHLITATGQRVTLRCSPRSGDLSVYWYQQSLDQGLQFLIQYYNGEERAKGNILERFSAQQFPDLHSELNLSSLELGDSALYFCASRSGLTNTGELFFGEGSRLTVL.

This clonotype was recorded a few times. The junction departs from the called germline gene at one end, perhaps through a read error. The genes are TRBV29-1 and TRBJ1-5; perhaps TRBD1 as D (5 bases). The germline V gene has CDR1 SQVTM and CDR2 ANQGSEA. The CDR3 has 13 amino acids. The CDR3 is CSVETEFNQPQHF. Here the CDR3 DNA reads TGCAGCGTAGAGACAGAATTCAATCAGCCCCAGCATTTC.

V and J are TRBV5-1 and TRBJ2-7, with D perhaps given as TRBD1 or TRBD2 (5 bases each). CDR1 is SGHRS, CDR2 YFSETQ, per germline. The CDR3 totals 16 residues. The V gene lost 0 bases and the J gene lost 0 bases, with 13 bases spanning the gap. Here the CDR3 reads CASSLAGRFSSYEQYF. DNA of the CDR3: TGCGCCAGCAGCTTGGCGGGGCGATTTAGCTCCTACGAGCAGTACTTC.

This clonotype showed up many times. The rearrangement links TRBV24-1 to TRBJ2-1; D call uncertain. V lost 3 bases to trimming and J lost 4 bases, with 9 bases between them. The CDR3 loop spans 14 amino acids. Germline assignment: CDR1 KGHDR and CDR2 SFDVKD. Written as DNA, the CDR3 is TGTGCCACCAGTGATCCCCGCAAGTACAATGAGCAGTTCTTC. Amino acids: CATSDPRKYNEQFF.